The 14 T cell receptor beta chains below come from one sample, sequenced in a study of blood T cell repertoires in COVID-19. Method: immunoSEQ multiplex PCR; TCRdb's copy keeps in-frame clones and lacks some. The table includes tens of thousands of clones, over 75% detected once. Sequenced sample: peripheral blood. The receptors shown here come from a woman in her fifties or sixties with COVID-19, enrolled during active disease.

The V gene is TRBV19, the J gene TRBJ1-1, with no clear D. The CDR3 loop spans 15 amino acids. Germline-derived CDR1 and CDR2 are LNHDA and SQIVND (reference sequence). V was trimmed by 5 bases and J by 3 bases, leaving 16 bases between them. The CDR3 DNA reads TGTGCCAGTAGTGTAAATTACGTTGGAGACACTGAAGCTTTCTTT. This codes for CASSVNYVGDTEAFF.

This clone came up once. The V call is TRBV7-8, the J call TRBJ2-1; 8 bases align to TRBD2. J gave up 2 bases and V 5 bases, and 14 bases lay outside the gene matches. The CDR3 covers 18 residues. Germline loops: CDR1 SGHVS, CDR2 FQNEAQ. CDR3 coding DNA: TGTGCCAGCAGCACACGAACTTTAACTAGCGGAACCTACAATGAGCAGTTCTTC. This translates into CASSTRTLTSGTYNEQFF.

The chain uses TRBV4-3 and TRBJ1-5, with a possible D match to TRBD1 (6 bases). The CDR3 loop spans 18 amino acids. Germline lookup yields CDR1 LGHNA and CDR2 YSLEER. V was shortened by 0 bases and J by 0 bases, with 15 bases between the two germline ends. The CDR3, as DNA: TGCGCCAGCAGCCAAGATCCGCCGGACAGCTATAGCAATCAGCCCCAGCATTTT. It codes for CASSQDPPDSYSNQPQHF.

This sequence joins TRBV6-2 or TRBV6-3 and TRBJ2-3, with 12 bases identical to TRBD2. Germline V gives CDR1 MNHEY, CDR2 SVGEGT. V was pared by 5 bases and J by 6 bases, with 9 bases of the junction left unmatched. There are 16 residues in the CDR3. CDR3 sequence: CASSPYLAGGMDTQYF. The CDR3 DNA reads TGTGCCAGCAGTCCATACCTAGCGGGAGGGATGGATACGCAGTATTTT.

V is TRBV19 and J is TRBJ2-1, with 10 bases that match TRBD1. The CDR3 loop spans 17 amino acids. Germline CDR1 LNHDA, CDR2 SQIVND (reference sequence). With V trimmed by 0 bases and J by 4 bases, 6 bases remained unmatched. As DNA, the CDR3 is TGTGCCAGTAGTATAGAGGGAACGGGACAGGGGTACAATGAGCAGTTCTTC. Translating gives CASSIEGTGQGYNEQFF.

CDR3 protein: CASRRDRNNEQFF. As DNA, the CDR3 is TGTGCCAGCAGGCGGGACAGAAACAATGAGCAGTTCTTC. V is TRBV12-3 or TRBV12-4 and J is TRBJ2-1, with a possible D match to TRBD1 (7 bases). Trimming removed 6 bases from V and 5 bases from J, with 11 bases in between. There are 13 residues in the CDR3.

V is TRBV5-1 and J is TRBJ2-1; possible D gene TRBD1, 6 bases. The V gene lost 2 bases and the J gene lost 5 bases, with 17 bases spanning the gap. From germline, CDR1 is SGHRS and CDR2 YFSETQ. This CDR3 is built from 16 residues. CDR3 loop: CASSLVMRTANNEQFF. DNA of the CDR3: TGCGCCAGCAGCTTAGTAATGCGGACAGCCAACAATGAGCAGTTCTTC.

The gene calls are TRBV4-3 and TRBJ1-2, with D possibly TRBD1 on 6 matching bases. Germline V gene lookup returns CDR1 LGHNA and CDR2 YSLEER. The CDR3 totals 16 residues. Trimming took off 4 bases at V and 5 bases at J, with 20 bases between the two ends. The DNA of the CDR3 is TGCGCCAGCAGCCCACACAGGGAGTGGTACTATTATGGCTACACCTTC. This sequence encodes CASSPHREWYYYGYTF.

The chain carries TRBV7-2 and TRBJ2-3, with TRBD2 matching 8 bases. Trimming took 5 bases from V and 6 from J; bases not matched to a gene: 4. In germline, CDR1 is SGHTA, CDR2 FQGNSA. This CDR3 is 13 amino acids long. This chain's CDR3 is CASSRLARDTQYF. The CDR3 DNA follows: TGTGCCAGCAGCCGACTAGCGCGGGATACGCAGTATTTT.

This rearrangement joins TRBV4-3 to TRBJ1-5; D might be TRBD1 (5 bases). Germline CDR1 is LGHNA and CDR2 is YSLEER. V lost 4 bases to trimming and J lost 4 bases, with 8 bases between them. The CDR3 extends over 13 amino acids. The CDR3 loop is CASSLTENQPQHF. DNA of the CDR3: TGCGCCAGCAGCCTGACAGAGAATCAGCCCCAGCATTTT.

The chain employs TRBV9 and TRBJ2-2; possible D gene TRBD2, 5 bases. Germline V gene data show CDR1 as SGDLS and CDR2 as YYNGEE. The V end was cut by 4 bases, the J end by 1 base, with 17 bases between. CDR3 length equals 17 residues. The DNA for the CDR3 is TGTGCCAGCAGCCCACCGGACTTCCAGGTGAACACCGGGGAGCTGTTTTTT. Translation gives CASSPPDFQVNTGELFF.

The chain carries TRBV4-3 and TRBJ2-2, with a possible D match to TRBD2 (5 bases). CDR1 is LGHNA and CDR2 is YSLEER in the germline V gene. V lost 0 bases and J 5 bases, leaving 10 bases between the germline ends. The CDR3 is made up of 15 amino acids. CDR3 residues: CASSQDPRGTGELFF. The CDR3 region has the DNA TGCGCCAGCAGCCAAGATCCGAGAGGGACCGGGGAGCTGTTTTTT.

This sequence joins TRBV7-9 and TRBJ1-4, with D perhaps TRBD1 (5 bases). Trimming stripped 5 bases from V and 7 bases from J, with 14 bases between. The CDR3 totals 14 residues. The V gene's germline CDR1 is SEHNR and CDR2 FQNEAQ (reference sequence). CDR3: CASSPLGRGEKLFF. DNA of the CDR3: TGTGCCAGCAGCCCCCTGGGGAGGGGTGAAAAACTGTTTTTT.

This clone was seen a single time. V gene TRBV7-6 combines with J gene TRBJ2-7, with TRBD1 matching over 8 bases. Germline V CDR1 and CDR2: SGHVS, FNYEAQ. Trimming at V came to 1 base and at J to 1 base, leaving 9 bases not matched to a gene. This CDR3 has 17 residues. The CDR3 here is CASSLVRAGQGSYEQYF. The CDR3 DNA sequence: TGTGCCAGCAGCTTAGTCAGGGCCGGACAGGGATCCTACGAGCAGTACTTC. The whole variable domain, remainder taken from reference TRBV7-6 and TRBJ2-7, is GAGVSQSPRYKVTKRGQDVALRCDPISGHVSLYWYRQALGQGPEFLTYFNYEAQQDKSGLPNDRFSAERPEGSISTLTIQRTEQRDSAMYRCASSLVRAGQGSYEQYFGPGTRLTVT.